This T cell receptor beta chain was recorded in a study of cytomegalovirus exposure and HLA in healthy donors. Study results and limitations: Analysis performed later showed TCR beta chains linked to HLA being more clonally expanded than equally common others. A later analysis reported that several of the most significant clusters appeared to be linked to common viral pathogens, among them Epstein-Barr virus. On later analysis, the bulk of CMV-associated TCR beta chains appeared to be HLA-restricted.

PCR involved 60 Vbeta and 13 Jbeta primers. Sequencing was performed with immunoSEQ multiplex PCR; in TCRdb, only in-frame clones are kept and a portion is missing. Counted here are 100,000 to 120,000 clones, about 78% occurring once; the ten biggest clones make up 1% to 1.5%. Per the germline V gene, CDR1 is SGDLS and CDR2 is YYNGEE. The CDR3 covers 13 residues. V lost 4 bases, J lost 4 bases, and 11 bases lay in between. A remark on this clone: As yet, its antigen is unknown.

The chain is built from TRBV9 and TRBJ1-1, with TRBD1 as a possible D gene (6 bases). The source is a man aged 25 to 40 in good health and CMV-seronegative. Material for sequencing was PBMCs. CDR3 bases: TGTGCCAGCAGCCTTAGGGGGAGCACTGAAGCTTTCTTT. This sequence encodes CASSLRGSTEAFF.